This entry is about one T cell receptor (beta chain). Libraries were prepared by immunoSEQ multiplex PCR; TCRdb keeps only in-frame clonotypes and omits some of them. The table records roughly 20,000 clones, 88% of them present only once. V was clipped by 1 base and J by 6 bases; unmatched bases: 5. The CDR3 extends over 16 amino acids. Germline loops: CDR1 LGHNA, CDR2 YNFKEQ. This entry comes from a study of T cell changes during pregnancy in multiple sclerosis. The sequence was collected from a female donor in good health, enrolled as a control in a pregnancy study. The V call is TRBV4-2, the J call TRBJ2-1; 11 nucleotides match TRBD1. The input for sequencing was CD8+ T cells from peripheral blood mononuclear cells, taken after pregnancy. The DNA of the CDR3 is TGTGCCAGCAGCCAAGCGGGACAGGGGGACCTCAATGAGCAGTTCTTC. It yields the protein CASSQAGQGDLNEQFF.